This TCR beta chain was recorded in a study of blood T cell repertoires in COVID-19. Libraries were prepared by immunoSEQ multiplex PCR; TCRdb keeps only in-frame clonotypes and omits some of them. The data hold 200,000 to 300,000 clones, with over 75% observed a single time. This CDR3 is built from 15 residues. A single count supports this clone. This chain joins TRBV21-1 and TRBJ2-3; no DNA check was done on the table's D call, TRBD2. TRBV21-1 is listed as a pseudogene. The clonotype originates from a human donor in a cohort sampled during active COVID-19. Input material: peripheral blood. CDR3 in amino acids: CASSKGASGADTQYF. CDR3 in DNA: TGTGCCAGCAGCAAAGGGGCCTCGGGGGCAGATACGCAGTATTTT.